Each of the 24 T cell receptor beta chains below was sequenced from the same sample in a study of shared clonotypes between healthy human individuals. Positive CCR7 selection of CD45RO-negative cells yielded the naive CD8 cells, and terminally differentiated effector memory CD45RA+ cells were excluded. This table comes from immunoSEQ multiplex PCR, and its TCRdb copy is limited to in-frame clones, with some not included. Among around 2,000,000 clones, just over 90% were seen once, and the ten largest hold under 2%. The sequenced sample was naive CD8+ T cells from PBMCs. The source of these receptors is a man aged 18 to 29 in good health. Some clones in this sample may be carry-over from other donors' samples.

Concerning this clone itself: The sample has other DNA sequences that encode this CDR3 too. The gene calls are TRBV27 and TRBJ2-7; D may be TRBD1 (7 bases). This CDR3 spans 12 amino acids. Germline loops: CDR1 MNHEY, CDR2 SMNVEV (reference sequence). Trimming cost V 3 bases and J 5 bases, with 8 bases left between them. This CDR3 is CASSFRGDEQYF. CDR3 DNA: TGTGCCAGCAGTTTCAGGGGGGACGAGCAGTACTTC.

This chain uses TRBV5-4 with TRBJ1-1; 7 bases match TRBD1. V lost 4 bases and J lost 6; bases outside the gene matches: 6. The CDR3 sequence is 13 residues long. Looked up from germline, CDR1 is SGHNT and CDR2 is YYREEE (reference sequence). CDR3 DNA: TGTGCCAGCAGCCCGGACAGGCACCCTGAAGCTTTCTTT. Protein: CASSPDRHPEAFF.

V gene TRBV2 combines with J gene TRBJ2-7; the D gene is possibly TRBD2 (7 bases). The CDR3 runs 13 residues. The V gene's germline CDR1 is SNHLY and CDR2 FYNNEI. The V and J ends lost 6 bases and 2 bases respectively, with 11 bases between them. The CDR3 DNA is TGTGCCAGCAGCCCGGGGGGCACCTACGAGCAGTACTTC. This codes for CASSPGGTYEQYF. Full variable domain (rest looked up from reference TRBV2 and TRBJ2-7): EPEVTQTPSHQVTQMGQEVILRCVPISNHLYFYWYRQILGQKVEFLVSFYNNEISEKSEIFDDQFSVERPDGSNFTLKIRSTKLEDSAMYFCASSPGGTYEQYFGPGTRLTVT.

V is TRBV7-9 and J is TRBJ2-4; 8 bases fit TRBD2. Losses at the gene ends were 5 bases for V and 6 bases for J; bases not matched to a gene: 6. CDR3 length equals 14 residues. The germline V gene has CDR1 SEHNR and CDR2 FQNEAQ (reference sequence). The DNA of the CDR3 is TGTGCCAGCAGCCCCCCCCGGGGGGGAAACATTCAGTACTTC. This sequence encodes CASSPPRGGNIQYF.

The CDR3 sequence: CASSLSHRGGNEQFF. CDR3 DNA sequence: TGTGCCAGCAGCTTATCCCACAGGGGAGGCAATGAGCAGTTCTTC. This chain links TRBV7-3 with TRBJ2-1; TRBD1 is a possible D gene (7 bases). V was clipped by 2 bases and J by 6 bases, with 14 bases between them. The CDR3 is 15 residues long. Germline V gene sequence: CDR1 SGHTA, CDR2 FQGTGA.

V usage is TRBV13 and J usage is TRBJ1-1; D may be TRBD1 (5 bases). CDR3 length: 12 residues. Trimming took off 7 bases at V and 5 bases at J, with 11 bases between the two ends. Germline-derived CDR1 and CDR2 are PRHDT and FYEKMQ (reference sequence). CDR3 amino acids: CASTWGETEAFF. CDR3 in DNA: TGTGCCAGCACCTGGGGGGAGACTGAAGCTTTCTTT.

J is TRBJ2-1 and V is TRBV4-2; perhaps TRBD2 as D (5 bases). The CDR3 is 16 amino acids. Germline V gene lookup returns CDR1 LGHNA and CDR2 YNFKEQ. V lost 0 bases and J lost 3, with 12 bases in between. The DNA of the CDR3 is TGTGCCAGCAGCCAAGACATGCTAGCTCTCTACAATGAGCAGTTCTTC. It yields the protein CASSQDMLALYNEQFF.

This clone was counted once. The rearrangement links TRBV7-9 to TRBJ2-1; the match to TRBD1 covers 11 bases. This CDR3 contains 15 residues. Per the germline V gene, CDR1 is SEHNR and CDR2 is FQNEAQ (reference sequence). The ends lost 2 bases at V and 5 bases at J; junction bases unmatched: 2. CDR3 in DNA: TGTGCCAGCAGCTTATTGGGACAGGGGGACAATGAGCAGTTCTTC. As protein: CASSLLGQGDNEQFF.

V is TRBV19 and J is TRBJ1-4, with D possibly TRBD1 on 6 matching bases. The V end lost 2 bases, the J end lost 7 bases, and 8 bases lay between the germline ends. The CDR3 length is 13 residues. CDR1 is LNHDA, CDR2 SQIVND, per germline (reference sequence). CDR3 DNA sequence: TGTGCCAGTAGTATAACAGGGCCTGAAAAACTGTTTTTT. This gives the protein CASSITGPEKLFF.

The chain is built from TRBV2 and TRBJ2-1; 12 nucleotides match TRBD2. Germline CDR1 is SNHLY and CDR2 is FYNNEI. After removal of 6 bases from V and 2 bases from J, the junction contained 11 bases not matched to a gene. This CDR3 region has 18 residues. CDR3 sequence: CASRWGLAGGPTYNEQFF. The CDR3 bases are TGTGCCAGCAGGTGGGGGCTAGCGGGAGGGCCGACCTACAATGAGCAGTTCTTC.

This chain links TRBV5-3 with TRBJ2-7; weak D call: TRBD1 (5 bases). TRBV5-3 carries the ORF label, with uncertain function. There are 15 residues in the CDR3. The V end lost 4 bases, the J end lost 0 bases, and 14 bases lay between the germline ends. Here the CDR3 DNA reads TGTGCCAGAAGCCGACAGTCGTCGGGCTCCTACGAGCAGTACTTC. It translates to CARSRQSSGSYEQYF.

This clone was recorded a few times. CDR3 coding DNA: TGTGCCAGCAGCCCCAAGGTTGCCACTGAAGCTTTCTTT. This encodes CASSPKVATEAFF. The chain carries TRBV7-9 and TRBJ1-1; D gene uncertain. The length of the CDR3 is 13 residues. With 5 bases removed from V and 4 bases from J, the gap between germline ends came to 11 bases. Germline assignment: CDR1 SEHNR and CDR2 FQNEAQ (reference sequence).

The chain joins TRBV5-8 to TRBJ2-3; D tentatively reads TRBD1 or TRBD2 (6 bases each). This CDR3 is built from 16 residues. V was pared by 4 bases and J by 5 bases, with 20 bases between. From germline, CDR1 is SGHTS and CDR2 YDEGEE. The CDR3 bases are TGTGCCAGCAGCCAAATTTCGGTGGGGGGCATAGATACGCAGTATTTT. The encoded protein is CASSQISVGGIDTQYF.

The gene calls are TRBV4-2 and TRBJ2-7; D perhaps matches TRBD2 (6 bases). The CDR3 loop spans 15 amino acids. V lost 2 bases and J lost 2, with 13 bases in between. Germline lookup yields CDR1 LGHNA and CDR2 YNFKEQ. This CDR3 reads CASSQPVGGTYEQYF. DNA for the CDR3: TGTGCCAGCAGCCAACCCGTGGGCGGGACCTACGAGCAGTACTTC.

The rearrangement links TRBV5-1 to TRBJ2-2; D not resolved. There are 15 residues in the CDR3. V shed 1 base and J shed 0 bases, with 7 bases lying between them. Germline CDR1 is SGHRS and CDR2 is YFSETQ. This CDR3 reads CASSLYNSNTGELFF. CDR3 nucleotide sequence: TGCGCCAGCAGCTTGTACAACTCGAACACCGGGGAGCTGTTTTTT.

This chain links TRBV5-8 with TRBJ2-3; D might be TRBD1 (6 bases). Germline lookup yields CDR1 SGHTS and CDR2 YDEGEE. The ends were cut back, 3 bases at V and 6 bases at J, with 11 bases in the middle. The CDR3 consists of 13 residues. The DNA for the CDR3 is TGTGCCAGCAGCTATACAGGGCTGGATACGCAGTATTTT. It encodes CASSYTGLDTQYF.

There are a few counts of this clone. The CDR3 reads CASSVQVLNQPQHF. The CDR3, as DNA: TGTGCCAGCAGCGTCCAGGTCCTGAATCAGCCCCAGCATTTT. The chain is built from TRBV28 and TRBJ1-5; D ambiguous. Trimming pared 6 bases from V and 4 bases from J, leaving 13 bases between. Per the germline V gene, CDR1 is MDHEN and CDR2 is SYDVKM. This CDR3 contains 14 residues.

Remarks on this clone: The identical CDR3 is also encoded by other nucleotide sequences in the sample. The V call is TRBV28, the J call TRBJ2-3; D gene unclear. Germline V gives CDR1 MDHEN, CDR2 SYDVKM. The CDR3 totals 13 residues. The germline V and J ends were trimmed by 2 bases and 0 bases, with 3 bases remaining between them. CDR3 DNA: TGTGCCAGCAGTTTAACTAGCACAGATACGCAGTATTTT. This encodes CASSLTSTDTQYF.

The V call is TRBV9, the J call TRBJ1-5; 8 nucleotides line up with TRBD1. There are 14 residues in the CDR3. Trimming at V came to 4 bases and at J to 7 bases, leaving 7 bases not matched to a gene. Germline lookup yields CDR1 SGDLS and CDR2 YYNGEE. This CDR3 reads CASSPDSGGQPQHF. CDR3 in DNA: TGTGCCAGCAGCCCCGACTCAGGGGGCCAGCCCCAGCATTTT.

This chain connects TRBV7-9 to TRBJ2-1; TRBD1 agrees at 12 bases. Germline V gene lookup returns CDR1 SEHNR and CDR2 FQNEAQ (reference sequence). J gave up 6 bases and V 5 bases, and 5 bases lay outside the gene matches. The CDR3 is 15 residues long. CDR3 nucleotides: TGTGCCAGCAGCGGGACAGGGGGCGCCGGCAATGAGCAGTTCTTC. Its protein product is CASSGTGGAGNEQFF.

CDR3 DNA sequence: TGTGCCAGCAGTCCGACTAGCCGTTACGAGCAGTACTTC. This gives the protein CASSPTSRYEQYF. The rearrangement links TRBV28 to TRBJ2-7; TRBD2 agrees at 7 bases. The V gene's germline CDR1 is MDHEN and CDR2 SYDVKM. The CDR3 sequence is 13 residues long. V was clipped by 5 bases and J by 4 bases; unmatched bases: 5. Full variable domain (outside the CDR3, taken from reference TRBV28 and TRBJ2-7): DVKVTQSSRYLVKRTGEKVFLECVQDMDHENMFWYRQDPGLGLRLIYFSYDVKMKEKGDIPEGYSVSREKKERFSLILESASTNQTSMYLCASSPTSRYEQYFGPGTRLTVT.

The chain recombines TRBV9 with TRBJ2-3; TRBD2 might be the D (6 bases). CDR1 is SGDLS, CDR2 YYNGEE, per germline. Trimming shortened V by 4 bases and J by 1 base, and 16 bases separated the two germline ends. The CDR3 contains 16 residues. The CDR3 sequence: CASSPEGGAGTDTQYF. As DNA, the CDR3 is TGTGCCAGCAGCCCAGAAGGAGGGGCGGGCACAGATACGCAGTATTTT.

The chain links TRBV27 to TRBJ1-4; D unclear. V gave up 6 bases and J gave up 5 bases, with 10 bases separating them. Germline lookup yields CDR1 MNHEY and CDR2 SMNVEV (reference sequence). This CDR3 comprises 13 residues. The CDR3 spells CASSGRLNEKLFF. The CDR3 DNA sequence: TGTGCCAGCAGCGGACGGCTGAATGAAAAACTGTTTTTT. The full variable domain, completed using reference TRBV27 and TRBJ1-4, is EAQVTQNPRYLITVTGKKLTVTCSQNMNHEYMSWYRQDPGLGLRQIYYSMNVEVTDKGDVPEGYKVSRKEKRNFPLILESPSPNQTSLYFCASSGRLNEKLFFGSGTQLSVL.

J is TRBJ2-3 and V is TRBV5-4; 11 positions agree with TRBD2. The germline CDR1 and CDR2 sequences are SGHNT and YYREEE (reference sequence). V lost 4 bases, J lost 6 bases, and 4 bases stayed unmatched. The CDR3 loop spans 14 amino acids. The CDR3 sequence is CASSGGLAGDTQYF. CDR3 coding DNA: TGTGCCAGCAGCGGCGGACTAGCGGGTGATACGCAGTATTTT.